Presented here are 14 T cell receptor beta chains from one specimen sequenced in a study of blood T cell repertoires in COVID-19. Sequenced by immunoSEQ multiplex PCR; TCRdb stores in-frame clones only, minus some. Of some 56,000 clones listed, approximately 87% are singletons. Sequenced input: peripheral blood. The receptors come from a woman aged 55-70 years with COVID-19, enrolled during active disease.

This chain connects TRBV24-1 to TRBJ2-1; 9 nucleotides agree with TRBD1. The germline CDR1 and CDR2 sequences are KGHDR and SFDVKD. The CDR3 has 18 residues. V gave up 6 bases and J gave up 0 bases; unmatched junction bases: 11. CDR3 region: CATSRGTGMGSSYNEQFF. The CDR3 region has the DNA TGTGCCACCAGTCGCGGGACAGGGATGGGGAGCTCCTACAATGAGCAGTTCTTC.

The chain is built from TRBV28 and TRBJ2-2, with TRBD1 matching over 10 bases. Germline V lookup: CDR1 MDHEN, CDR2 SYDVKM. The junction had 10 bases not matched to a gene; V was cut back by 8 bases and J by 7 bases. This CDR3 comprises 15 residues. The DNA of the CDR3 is TGTGCCAGCCAACCGGGACAGGGGACGTTCGGGGAGCTGTTTTTT. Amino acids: CASQPGQGTFGELFF.

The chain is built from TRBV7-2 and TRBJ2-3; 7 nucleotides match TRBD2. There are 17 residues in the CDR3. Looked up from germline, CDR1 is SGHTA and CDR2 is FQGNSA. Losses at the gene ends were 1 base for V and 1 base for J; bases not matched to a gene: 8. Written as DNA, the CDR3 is TGTGCCAGCAGCTTAGTGAGTCGAGCGGGACGCACAGATACGCAGTATTTT. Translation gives CASSLVSRAGRTDTQYF.

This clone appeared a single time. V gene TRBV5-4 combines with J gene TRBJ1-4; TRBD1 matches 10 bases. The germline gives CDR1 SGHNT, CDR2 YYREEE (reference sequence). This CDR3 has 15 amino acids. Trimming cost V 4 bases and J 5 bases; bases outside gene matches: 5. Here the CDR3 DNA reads TGTGCCAGCAGCGGGATGGGACAGGGGAATGAAAAACTGTTTTTT. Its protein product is CASSGMGQGNEKLFF.

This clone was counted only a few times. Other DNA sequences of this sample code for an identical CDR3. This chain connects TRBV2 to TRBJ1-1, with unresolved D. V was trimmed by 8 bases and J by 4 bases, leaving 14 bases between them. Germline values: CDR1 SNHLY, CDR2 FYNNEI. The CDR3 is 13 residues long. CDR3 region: CASRRTTGTEAFF. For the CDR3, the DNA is TGTGCCAGCCGGAGGACCACGGGCACTGAAGCTTTCTTT.

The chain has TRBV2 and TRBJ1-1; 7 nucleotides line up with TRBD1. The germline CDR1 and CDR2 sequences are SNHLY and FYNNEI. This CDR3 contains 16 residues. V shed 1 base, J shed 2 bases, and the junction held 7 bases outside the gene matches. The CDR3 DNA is TGTGCCAGCAGTGAAGAGGCCAGGACAGGCAACACTGAAGCTTTCTTT. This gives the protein CASSEEARTGNTEAFF.

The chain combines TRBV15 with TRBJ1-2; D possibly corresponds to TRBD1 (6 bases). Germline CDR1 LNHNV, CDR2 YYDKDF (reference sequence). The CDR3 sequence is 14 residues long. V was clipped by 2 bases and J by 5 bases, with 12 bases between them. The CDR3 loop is CATSRNRVSYGYTF. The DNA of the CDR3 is TGTGCCACCAGCAGAAACAGGGTTTCATATGGCTACACCTTC.

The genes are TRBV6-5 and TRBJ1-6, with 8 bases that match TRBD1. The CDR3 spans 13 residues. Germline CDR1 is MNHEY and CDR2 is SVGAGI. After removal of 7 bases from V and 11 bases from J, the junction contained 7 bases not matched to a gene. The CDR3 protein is CASNKDRATPLHF. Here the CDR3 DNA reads TGTGCCAGCAATAAGGACAGGGCGACACCCCTCCACTTT.

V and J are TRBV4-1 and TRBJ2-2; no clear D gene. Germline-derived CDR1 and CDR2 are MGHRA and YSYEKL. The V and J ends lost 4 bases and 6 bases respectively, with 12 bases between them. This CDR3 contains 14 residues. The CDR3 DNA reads TGCGCCAGCAGCCTCGAGGTGTACGCCGGGGAGCTGTTTTTT. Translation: CASSLEVYAGELFF.

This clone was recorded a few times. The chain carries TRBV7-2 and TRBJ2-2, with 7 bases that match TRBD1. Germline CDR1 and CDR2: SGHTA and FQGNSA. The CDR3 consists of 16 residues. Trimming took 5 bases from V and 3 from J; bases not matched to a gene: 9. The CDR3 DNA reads TGTGCCAGCAGCAAGGCCACAGGGGTTTACACCGGGGAGCTGTTTTTT. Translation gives CASSKATGVYTGELFF.

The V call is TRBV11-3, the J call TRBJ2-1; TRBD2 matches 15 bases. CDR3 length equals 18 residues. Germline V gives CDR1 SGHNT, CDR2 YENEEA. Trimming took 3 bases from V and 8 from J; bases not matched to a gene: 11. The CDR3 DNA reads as TGTGCCAGCAGCTTGCCACTTGGACTAGCGGGAGGGCACCATGAGCAGTTCTTC. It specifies CASSLPLGLAGGHHEQFF.

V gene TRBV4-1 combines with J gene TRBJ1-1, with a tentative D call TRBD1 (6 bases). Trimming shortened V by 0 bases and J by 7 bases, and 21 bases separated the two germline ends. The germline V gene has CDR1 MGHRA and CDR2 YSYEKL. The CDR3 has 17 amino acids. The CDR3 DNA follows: TGCGCCAGCAGCCAAGATATCGCCGGGGGGCTCCTGGTTGAAGCTTTCTTT. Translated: CASSQDIAGGLLVEAFF.

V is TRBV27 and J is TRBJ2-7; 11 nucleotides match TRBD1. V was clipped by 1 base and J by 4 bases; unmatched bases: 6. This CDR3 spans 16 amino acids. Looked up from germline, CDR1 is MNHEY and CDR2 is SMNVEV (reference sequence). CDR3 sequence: CASSLWGDRGVYEQYF. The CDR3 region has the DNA TGTGCCAGCAGTTTATGGGGGGACAGGGGGGTTTACGAGCAGTACTTC.

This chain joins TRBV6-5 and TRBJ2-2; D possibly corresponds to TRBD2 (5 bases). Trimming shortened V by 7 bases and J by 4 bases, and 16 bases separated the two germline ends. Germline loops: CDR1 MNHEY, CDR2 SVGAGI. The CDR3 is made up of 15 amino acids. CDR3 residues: CASTKISAGTGELFF. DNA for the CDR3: TGTGCCAGCACTAAGATATCCGCGGGCACCGGGGAGCTGTTTTTT.